The sequence of this TCR beta chain was determined in a study of CD8 T cells in Susac syndrome. Notes on the study in general: The study acknowledged a relatively small number of individuals in its TCR sequencing and HLA analysis.

The CDR3 is 14 residues long. V gave up 0 bases and J gave up 1 base, with 4 bases separating them. CDR1 and CDR2 (germline): SGHRS, YFSETQ. The RNA, 0.5 to 1 ug, was put through reverse transcription using random hexamers. Amplification of TCR beta CDR3 used immunoSEQ multiplex PCR across 54 Vbeta and 13 Jbeta. MiXCR was run by TCRdb on the immunoSEQ multiplex PCR reads, yielding one entry per CDR3 protein. The sample has around 130,000 distinct CDR3 sequences, around 96% seen once. Negative isolation yielded CD4+ and CD8+ T cells, and FACS enriched TEMRA cells. Comment on this clonotype: The antigen is undetermined.

V is TRBV5-1 and J is TRBJ2-2, with no clear D. This receptor was obtained from a human donor with multiple sclerosis. Sample: CD4+ T cells from PBMCs. The CDR3 protein is CASSLGVNTGELFF. The CDR3 DNA reads as TGCGCCAGCAGCTTGGGTGTGAACACCGGGGAGCTGTTTTTT. Looking up the rest from reference TRBV5-1 and TRBJ2-2 gives the full variable domain: KAGVTQTPRYLIKTRGQQVTLSCSPISGHRSVSWYQQTPGQGLQFLFEYFSETQRNKGNFPGRFSGRQFSNSRSEMNVSTLELGDSALYLCASSLGVNTGELFFGEGSRLTVL.